This TCR beta chain was sequenced for a study of cytomegalovirus exposure and HLA in healthy donors. Study-wide results and caveats: Overall, roughly 150 TCR beta chains were annotated as cytomegalovirus-associated. In a later analysis, several top co-occurrence clusters appeared linked to parvovirus B19, influenza, CMV and Epstein-Barr virus. No immune exposure information besides CMV serostatus was available. In all likelihood, a cluster of highly shared sequence variants was a sequencing artifact.

Amplification used 60 Vbeta primers and 13 Jbeta primers. TCRdb keeps only in-frame clones here, not all; method: immunoSEQ multiplex PCR. The repertoire holds fewer than 200,000 clones, with about an eighth as singletons. The germline V gene encodes CDR1 LNHNV and CDR2 YYDKDF (reference sequence). The CDR3 is 15 residues long. Trimming took 0 bases from V and 5 from J, leaving 10 bases between them. This clone was found a few times. Its antigen is currently unknown. The chain couples TRBV15 to TRBJ1-4; D is ambiguous. This receptor was taken from a man aged 50 to 60 in good health and CMV-seropositive. Source material: PBMCs. CDR3: CATSREPRGNEKLFF. In nucleotides, the CDR3 is TGTGCCACCAGCAGAGAACCCCGAGGGAATGAAAAACTGTTTTTT.